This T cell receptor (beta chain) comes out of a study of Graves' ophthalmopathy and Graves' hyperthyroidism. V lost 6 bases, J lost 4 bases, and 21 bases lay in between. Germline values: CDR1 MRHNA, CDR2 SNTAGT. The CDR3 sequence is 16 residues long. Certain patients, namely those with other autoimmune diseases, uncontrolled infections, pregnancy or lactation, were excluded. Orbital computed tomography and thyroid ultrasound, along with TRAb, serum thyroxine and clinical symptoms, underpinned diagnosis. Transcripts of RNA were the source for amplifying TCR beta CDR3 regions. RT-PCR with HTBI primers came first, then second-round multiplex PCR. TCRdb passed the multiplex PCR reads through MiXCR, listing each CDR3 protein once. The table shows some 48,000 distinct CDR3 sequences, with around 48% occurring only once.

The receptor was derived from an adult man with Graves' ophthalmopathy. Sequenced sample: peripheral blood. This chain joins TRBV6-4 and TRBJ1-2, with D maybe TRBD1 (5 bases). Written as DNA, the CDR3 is TGTGCCAGCAGGGGACCTATGGGGGGTACCAGCTATGGCTACACCTTC. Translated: CASRGPMGGTSYGYTF.